One and the same sample provided the 25 T cell receptor beta chains below, sequenced in a study of naive and memory T cell subsets. An equimolar mix of two oligonucleotides served as the beta constant-region primer for TRBC1 and TRBC2. Using its own MiXCR run on the UMI-ligation and nested PCR reads, TCRdb lists one record per CDR3 protein. The sample gives 29,000 or so distinct CDR3 sequences, approximately 12% of which show up once; roughly a sixth is in the top ten. Material for sequencing was effector memory CD4+ T cells from blood. As for subset: effector memory, CD45RA- CD27-. These receptor sequences come from a human donor in good health.

This clonotype has only a few counts. The rearrangement links TRBV2 to TRBJ1-2; 7 bases agree with TRBD1. The ends lost 5 bases at V and 3 bases at J; junction bases unmatched: 12. The CDR3 length is 16 residues. Germline-derived CDR1 and CDR2 are SNHLY and FYNNEI. The CDR3 nucleotides read TGTGCCAGCAGTCGACAGGGTGGAGGTTTGGACTATGGCTACACCTTC. This encodes CASSRQGGGLDYGYTF.

This clonotype was observed a handful of times. V and J are TRBV30 and TRBJ2-7, with D possibly being TRBD2 (8 bases). Trimming left V 0 bases short and J 3 bases short, with 15 bases between. The CDR3 runs 15 residues. Per germline, CDR1 GTSNPN and CDR2 SVGIG (reference sequence). The CDR3 DNA is TGTGCCTGGAGTGTACAGGGGACTAGGGTCTACGAGCAGTACTTC. Protein: CAWSVQGTRVYEQYF.

This clonotype was counted at least ten times. The chain is built from TRBV10-3 and TRBJ2-7, with D possibly being TRBD1 (5 bases). The CDR3 has 15 residues. Germline-derived CDR1 and CDR2 are ENHRY and SYGVKD. V was cut by 0 bases and J by 2 bases, with 11 bases left in between. The CDR3 sequence: CAISESGTGAYEQYF. The CDR3 region has the DNA TGTGCCATCAGTGAGTCGGGAACAGGAGCCTACGAGCAGTACTTC.

This clonotype was picked up a small number of times. This chain joins TRBV12-3 or TRBV12-4 and TRBJ1-6; possible D gene TRBD1, 6 bases. The CDR3 runs to 14 residues. V dropped 2 bases and J dropped 9 bases, with 11 bases sitting between them. In nucleotides, the CDR3 is TGTGCCAGCAGTTTACAGGGGAAAGGTTCACCCCTCCACTTT. Translation: CASSLQGKGSPLHF.

The V gene is TRBV7-9, the J gene TRBJ2-2; no firm D call. This CDR3 has 12 amino acids. Germline CDR1 SEHNR, CDR2 FQNEAQ (reference sequence). V gave up 4 bases and J gave up 8 bases, with 8 bases separating them. The CDR3 bases are TGTGCCAGCAGCTCCTCATCTGGGGAGCTGTTTTTT. Translation gives CASSSSSGELFF.

Relative to its sample, this clonotype is medium-sized (0.01 to 0.1%). J is TRBJ2-2 and V is TRBV3-1; 7 bases fit TRBD2. CDR1 LGHDT and CDR2 YNNKEL come from the germline V gene (reference sequence). J gave up 6 bases and V 5 bases, and 9 bases lay outside the gene matches. The CDR3 has 15 residues. The CDR3 here is CASSALAANAGELFF. For the CDR3, the DNA is TGTGCCAGCAGCGCGCTAGCGGCCAATGCCGGGGAGCTGTTTTTT.

This clonotype was counted once. The rearrangement joins TRBV20-1 to TRBJ2-7, with TRBD1 matching 10 bases. Germline V gene data show CDR1 as DFQATT and CDR2 as SNEGSKA (reference sequence). The V segment lost 5 bases and the J segment 6 bases; nucleotides outside the gene matches: 10. This CDR3 contains 14 residues. CDR3 nucleotides: TGCAGTGCTCAGAGGGGACAGGGGACGGGCGAGCAGTACTTC. It encodes CSAQRGQGTGEQYF.

This sequence joins TRBV20-1 and TRBJ2-1, with D unclear. Germline values: CDR1 DFQATT, CDR2 SNEGSKA (reference sequence). The CDR3 covers 15 residues. Trimming removed 4 bases from V and 2 bases from J, with 15 bases in between. In DNA form, the CDR3 reads TGCAGTGCTACCGTCGACGGCAGGACCTACAATGAGCAGTTCTTC. Translation: CSATVDGRTYNEQFF.

The chain has TRBV20-1 and TRBJ1-5; 7 bases match TRBD1. V dropped 5 bases and J dropped 1; count of bases not matched to a gene: 5. Germline values: CDR1 DFQATT, CDR2 SNEGSKA (reference sequence). The CDR3 totals 14 residues. Here the CDR3 reads CSAPQGQSNQPQHF. DNA of the CDR3: TGCAGTGCTCCCCAGGGACAGAGCAATCAGCCCCAGCATTTT.

This clonotype was counted between two and nine times. V gene TRBV7-8 combines with J gene TRBJ1-6, with TRBD1 as a possible D gene (6 bases). This CDR3 is 13 amino acids long. V lost 5 bases and J 14 bases, leaving 16 bases between the germline ends. In germline, CDR1 is SGHVS, CDR2 FQNEAQ. In nucleotides, the CDR3 is TGTGCCAGCAGCCCGCGACAGGTCACATCCCTCCACTTT. Encoded protein: CASSPRQVTSLHF.

The gene calls are TRBV7-7 and TRBJ2-1; 11 bases align to TRBD2. CDR1 is SSHAT, CDR2 FNYEAQ, per germline (reference sequence). Trimming took 10 bases from V and 5 from J; bases not matched to a gene: 13. CDR3 size: 16 residues. The CDR3 here is CATRTLLAGGHNEQFF. The CDR3 DNA is TGTGCCACCCGCACTCTATTAGCGGGGGGGCACAATGAGCAGTTCTTC. Variable domain in full (rest from reference TRBV7-7 and TRBJ2-1): GAGVSQSPRYKVTKRGQDVTLRCDPISSHATLYWYQQALGQGPEFLTYFNYEAQPDKSGLPSDRFSAERPEGSISTLTIQRTEQRDSAMYRCATRTLLAGGHNEQFFGPGTRLTVL.

Remarks on this clonotype: This may stem from a read error, because a much larger clone lies one nucleotide away. The chain uses TRBV7-2 and TRBJ2-3, with 11 positions matching TRBD2. Germline CDR1 is SGHTA and CDR2 is FQGNSA. The CDR3 length is 17 residues. DNA for the CDR3: TGTGACAGCAGCACCAGAATTAGCGGGGGGGCAACAGATACGCAGTATTTT. Encoded protein: CDSSTRISGGATDTQYF.

This clonotype was found a few times. The chain has TRBV7-3 and TRBJ2-3; tentative D call: TRBD2 (6 bases). The CDR3 length is 16 residues. V lost 2 bases and J 6 bases, leaving 18 bases between the germline ends. Per germline, CDR1 SGHTA and CDR2 FQGTGA. CDR3 in amino acids: CASSLGLLAPSDTQYF. Written as DNA, the CDR3 is TGTGCCAGCAGCTTAGGGCTGCTAGCGCCAAGTGATACGCAGTATTTT.

This clonotype appeared many times. This chain connects TRBV24-1 to TRBJ2-1; weak D call: TRBD1 (6 bases). CDR1 is KGHDR and CDR2 is SFDVKD in the germline V gene. The CDR3 is made up of 16 amino acids. The V end was cut by 5 bases, the J end by 5 bases, with 18 bases between. The CDR3 DNA reads TGTGCCACCAGTGGCTGGCAGGGGATGAGGAACAATGAGCAGTTCTTC. Its translation is CATSGWQGMRNNEQFF.

By proportion, this clonotype is medium-sized. V usage is TRBV2 and J usage is TRBJ2-5, with a tentative D call TRBD1 (6 bases). Germline V gene lookup returns CDR1 SNHLY and CDR2 FYNNEI. The CDR3 consists of 14 residues. The V and J ends lost 6 bases and 7 bases respectively, with 18 bases between them. CDR3 in amino acids: CASRADSTIGTQYF. CDR3 nucleotides: TGTGCCAGCAGAGCGGACAGCACTATTGGGACCCAGTACTTC.

The table lists this clonotype with many counts. The CDR3 DNA follows: TGTGCCACCAGTGACTCGGGACTAGCGGGAGGGAAAGCTGAGCAGTTCTTC. Amino acids: CATSDSGLAGGKAEQFF. The chain links TRBV24-1 to TRBJ2-1; 16 positions match TRBD2. The CDR3 runs to 17 residues. The junction had 8 bases not matched to a gene; V was cut back by 4 bases and J by 9 bases. Germline V gives CDR1 KGHDR, CDR2 SFDVKD.

The chain couples TRBV2 to TRBJ1-6; D is uncertain. The CDR3 is 13 residues long. Trimming took off 7 bases at V and 5 bases at J, with 9 bases between the two ends. Germline values: CDR1 SNHLY, CDR2 FYNNEI. CDR3 nucleotides: TGTGCCAGCACAACGACTCATAATTCACCCCTCCACTTT. Protein product: CASTTTHNSPLHF.

This clonotype was found a few times. The CDR3 region has the DNA TGTGCCTGGAACGGAGGGACAGCCTCCTACGAGCAGTACTTC. This sequence encodes CAWNGGTASYEQYF. The chain has TRBV30 and TRBJ2-7; maybe TRBD1 (7 bases). The V gene lost 4 bases and the J gene lost 0 bases, with 13 bases spanning the gap. This CDR3 is built from 14 residues. CDR1 is GTSNPN and CDR2 is SVGIG in the germline V gene (reference sequence).

The rearrangement links TRBV12-3 or TRBV12-4 to TRBJ1-5; D call uncertain. This CDR3 has 15 residues. The V end lost 5 bases, the J end lost 3 bases, and 14 bases lay between the germline ends. The CDR3 DNA sequence: TGTGCCAGCAGTGTCCATAGCGTAGACAATCAGCCCCAGCATTTT. It is translated as CASSVHSVDNQPQHF.

This clonotype was detected ten times or more. The chain joins TRBV20-1 to TRBJ2-1; possibly TRBD1 for D (5 bases). This CDR3 is built from 17 residues. V was cut by 6 bases and J by 0 bases, with 21 bases left in between. Per the germline V gene, CDR1 is DFQATT and CDR2 is SNEGSKA (reference sequence). CDR3 DNA sequence: TGCAGTGCAGTGAACCGGTTCGGTGGGGCCTCCTACAATGAGCAGTTCTTC. Protein: CSAVNRFGGASYNEQFF.

The rearrangement links TRBV20-1 to TRBJ2-7, with 10 bases fitting TRBD1. The CDR3 is 14 amino acids. Germline loops: CDR1 DFQATT, CDR2 SNEGSKA (reference sequence). J lost 4 bases, V lost 2 bases, and 5 bases had no gene match. The CDR3 loop reads CSARRGQGGYEQYF. Here the CDR3 DNA reads TGCAGTGCTAGACGAGGACAGGGGGGGTACGAGCAGTACTTC.

This clonotype was seen a handful of times. V and J are TRBV4-2 and TRBJ1-2; D remains ambiguous. This CDR3 spans 12 amino acids. Germline CDR1 reads LGHNA; CDR2 reads YNFKEQ. V lost 3 bases and J 2 bases, leaving 4 bases between the germline ends. The CDR3 loop reads CASSQANYGYTF. The CDR3 nucleotides are TGTGCCAGCAGCCAGGCCAACTATGGCTACACCTTC.

V gene TRBV20-1 combines with J gene TRBJ1-1, with a tentative D call TRBD1 (5 bases). V was clipped by 3 bases and J by 2 bases, with 13 bases between them. CDR3 length: 14 residues. Germline CDR1 reads DFQATT; CDR2 reads SNEGSKA (reference sequence). The CDR3 reads CSARRGRENTEAFF. The CDR3 DNA reads as TGCAGTGCTAGGCGGGGCAGGGAAAACACTGAAGCTTTCTTT.

The chain recombines TRBV9 with TRBJ1-5; a weak D match, TRBD1 (5 bases). The CDR3 has 15 residues. Trimming pared 4 bases from V and 7 bases from J, leaving 18 bases between. Germline loops: CDR1 SGDLS, CDR2 YYNGEE. The CDR3 bases are TGTGCCAGCAGCCCACAGGCAGGGACGGACCAGCCCCAGCATTTT. It yields the protein CASSPQAGTDQPQHF.

In its sample, this clonotype was seen a few times. The J gene is TRBJ2-7, the V gene TRBV7-8, with D unclear. The germline CDR1 and CDR2 sequences are SGHVS and FQNEAQ. The CDR3 extends over 10 amino acids. V was cut by 11 bases and J by 5 bases, with 10 bases left in between. CDR3 DNA sequence: TGTGCCGTAACAGTCGACGAGCAGTACTTC. It is translated as CAVTVDEQYF.